These 21 T cell receptor beta chains originate from one sample sequenced in a study of cytomegalovirus exposure and HLA in healthy donors. Researchers ran the PCR with 60 Vbeta and 13 Jbeta primers. Using immunoSEQ multiplex PCR, the repertoire was profiled, and TCRdb retains in-frame clones only, with some absent. The sample includes about 110,000 clones, 65% to 85% of them seen just once. Material for sequencing was PBMCs. The receptor set was obtained from a young man in good health and CMV-seronegative.

This clone was counted a few times. The chain employs TRBV11-2 and TRBJ2-1; D uncertain. V was shortened by 7 bases and J by 0 bases, with 10 bases between the two germline ends. CDR3 size: 14 residues. Germline V gene data show CDR1 as SGHAT and CDR2 as FQNNGV. CDR3 sequence: CASKLRSSYNEQFF. Here the CDR3 DNA reads TGTGCCAGCAAGTTGCGGAGCTCCTACAATGAGCAGTTCTTC.

The chain has TRBV2 and TRBJ1-2; D is perhaps TRBD1 (5 bases). This CDR3 comprises 15 residues. Trimming left V 0 bases short and J 2 bases short, with 10 bases between. Germline V lookup: CDR1 SNHLY, CDR2 FYNNEI. The CDR3: CASSEALGQNYGYTF. In DNA, the CDR3 is TGTGCCAGCAGTGAAGCGCTGGGGCAGAACTATGGCTACACCTTC.

Only a few counts were recorded for this clone. This chain links TRBV13 with TRBJ1-1; TRBD1 matches 7 bases. The CDR3 sequence is 15 residues long. Trimming removed 5 bases from V and 1 base from J; junction bases left unmatched: 7. The germline gives CDR1 PRHDT, CDR2 FYEKMQ (reference sequence). DNA of the CDR3: TGTGCCAGCAGCGACCGAGGGGGCTCGAACACTGAAGCTTTCTTT. This encodes CASSDRGGSNTEAFF.

The J gene is TRBJ2-2, the V gene TRBV4-1; 12 nucleotides align to TRBD2. Germline CDR1 and CDR2: MGHRA and YSYEKL. V shed 7 bases and J 5 bases; nucleotides not matched to a gene: 5. The length of the CDR3 is 15 residues. CDR3 sequence (DNA): TGCGCCAGCAATGGAGGGACTAGCGGGACCGGGGAGCTGTTTTTT. The encoded protein is CASNGGTSGTGELFF.

The V call is TRBV19, the J call TRBJ1-1; D perhaps matches TRBD1 (5 bases). Germline V gives CDR1 LNHDA, CDR2 SQIVND (reference sequence). V lost 11 bases and J lost 3, with 13 bases in between. The CDR3 totals 12 residues. This CDR3 is CAVGGGYTEAFF. CDR3 nucleotides: TGTGCCGTCGGGGGGGGGTACACTGAAGCTTTCTTT.

V and J are TRBV15 and TRBJ2-7, with 9 nucleotides matching TRBD1. Trimming at V came to 3 bases and at J to 4 bases, leaving 7 bases not matched to a gene. CDR1 and CDR2 from the germline V gene are LNHNV and YYDKDF (reference sequence). The CDR3 consists of 15 residues. The DNA of the CDR3 is TGTGCCACCAGCAGGAAGGACAGGGGAGCGTACGAGCAGTACTTC. Its protein is CATSRKDRGAYEQYF.

J is TRBJ2-3 and V is TRBV2; 8 nucleotides line up with TRBD2. V shed 2 bases and J 6 bases; nucleotides not matched to a gene: 7. The germline V gene has CDR1 SNHLY and CDR2 FYNNEI. The CDR3 covers 15 residues. The CDR3 region is CASSELAGLADTQYF. The DNA of the CDR3 is TGTGCCAGCAGTGAATTAGCGGGATTAGCGGATACGCAGTATTTT.

The chain uses TRBV9 and TRBJ1-4; 7 bases align to TRBD1. The junction had 4 bases not matched to a gene; V was cut back by 0 bases and J by 5 bases. This CDR3 has 15 residues. Germline V CDR1 and CDR2: SGDLS, YYNGEE. The CDR3 nucleotides read TGTGCCAGCAGCGTAGAGGGGACAGAGAATGAAAAACTGTTTTTT. It translates to CASSVEGTENEKLFF.

V gene TRBV4-2 combines with J gene TRBJ2-2; the match to TRBD1 covers 8 bases. The CDR3 is 17 amino acids. Per germline, CDR1 LGHNA and CDR2 YNFKEQ. V was clipped by 3 bases and J by 1 base; unmatched bases: 7. The CDR3 region has the DNA TGTGCCAGCAGCCATCCATCAGGGGGCCTGAACACCGGGGAGCTGTTTTTT. Translated, it gives CASSHPSGGLNTGELFF.

This clone has a handful of counts. The chain employs TRBV6-5 and TRBJ1-2; D unresolved. The germline V gene encodes CDR1 MNHEY and CDR2 SVGAGI. The V end lost 5 bases, the J end lost 4 bases, and 14 bases lay between the germline ends. The CDR3 spans 14 residues. The CDR3 sequence is CASSTDYVLYGYTF. CDR3 nucleotide sequence: TGTGCCAGCAGTACGGACTACGTGCTCTATGGCTACACCTTC.

The chain has TRBV29-1 and TRBJ2-3, with D possibly being TRBD1 (5 bases). The CDR3 extends over 15 amino acids. CDR1 is SQVTM and CDR2 is ANQGSEA in the germline V gene. V lost 0 bases to trimming and J lost 1 base, with 11 bases between them. The CDR3 reads CSVEDRQSRTDTQYF. As DNA, the CDR3 is TGCAGCGTTGAAGATAGACAGAGCCGCACAGATACGCAGTATTTT.

The sample holds many counts of this clone. The CDR3 DNA sequence: TGTGCCAGCAGTGTAGGGACAGGGACCTACAATGAGCAGTTCTTC. The encoded protein is CASSVGTGTYNEQFF. The chain combines TRBV6-1 with TRBJ2-1; 9 bases match TRBD1. V was pared by 4 bases and J by 2 bases, with 3 bases of the junction left unmatched. The CDR3 consists of 15 residues. Germline loops: CDR1 MNHNS, CDR2 SASEGT.

This clone was seen a single time. The sample carries other DNA sequences with the same CDR3. The chain combines TRBV19 with TRBJ1-5, with 8 nucleotides matching TRBD1. Per the germline V gene, CDR1 is LNHDA and CDR2 is SQIVND (reference sequence). Trimming cost V 2 bases and J 4 bases; bases outside gene matches: 1. This CDR3 comprises 14 residues. The CDR3 nucleotides are TGTGCCAGTAGTATAAGGACAGGGAATCAGCCCCAGCATTTT. Translation gives CASSIRTGNQPQHF.

The CDR3 DNA reads as TGTGCCAGCAGCCGGACACGCCAAGAGACCCAGTACTTC. Translating it yields CASSRTRQETQYF. The V and J genes are TRBV5-5 and TRBJ2-5; D may be TRBD1 (5 bases). This CDR3 comprises 13 residues. Trimming stripped 4 bases from V and 1 base from J, with 8 bases between. Per germline, CDR1 SGHKS and CDR2 YYEKEE (reference sequence).

The chain joins TRBV4-1 to TRBJ2-7, with 10 bases fitting TRBD2. In germline, CDR1 is MGHRA, CDR2 YSYEKL. With V trimmed by 4 bases and J by 1 base, 7 bases remained unmatched. The CDR3 totals 16 residues. The CDR3 here is CASSPQGTSDSYEQYF. The CDR3 DNA sequence: TGCGCCAGCAGCCCACAGGGGACTAGCGATTCCTACGAGCAGTACTTC.

This clone was seen a single time. The rearrangement uses TRBV10-1 and TRBJ2-4; TRBD2 is a possible D gene (5 bases). The CDR3 totals 14 residues. Trimming cost V 5 bases and J 4 bases, with 12 bases left between them. Germline CDR1 and CDR2: WNHNN and SYGVQD (reference sequence). The CDR3 here is CASSSGTTKNIQYF. CDR3 nucleotide sequence: TGCGCCAGCAGTTCGGGAACGACTAAAAACATTCAGTACTTC.

The chain employs TRBV30 and TRBJ1-6; D perhaps matches TRBD1 (6 bases). Germline V gene data show CDR1 as GTSNPN and CDR2 as SVGIG (reference sequence). CDR3 length: 16 amino acids. V was pared by 2 bases and J by 0 bases, with 11 bases between. The CDR3 bases are TGTGCCTGGAGTAAGGGGGGGAGCTCCTATAATTCACCCCTCCACTTT. It encodes CAWSKGGSSYNSPLHF.

This clone was picked up one time. This chain links TRBV29-1 with TRBJ1-1; 8 bases line up with TRBD1. The CDR3 covers 13 residues. After removal of 3 bases from V and 10 bases from J, the junction contained 10 bases not matched to a gene. CDR1 is SQVTM, CDR2 ANQGSEA, per germline. The CDR3 loop is CSVDRGRGAVAFF. The CDR3 DNA follows: TGCAGCGTTGACAGGGGGCGTGGGGCTGTAGCTTTCTTT.

The chain links TRBV6-1 to TRBJ2-5; 8 bases map to TRBD2. Trimming took 0 bases from V and 5 from J; bases not matched to a gene: 8. CDR3 length: 16 residues. Per the germline V gene, CDR1 is MNHNS and CDR2 is SASEGT. The chain's CDR3 is CASSEAYREGGETQYF. In DNA, the CDR3 is TGTGCCAGCAGTGAAGCTTACCGGGAGGGGGGGGAGACCCAGTACTTC.

This clone was seen just once. This sequence joins TRBV6-5 and TRBJ2-1; possibly TRBD1 for D (5 bases). The germline V gene encodes CDR1 MNHEY and CDR2 SVGAGI. Trimming cost V 2 bases and J 6 bases, with 14 bases left between them. The CDR3 sequence is 15 residues long. The CDR3, as DNA: TGTGCCAGCAGTTACGGGGCCAAGTGGGCCAATGAGCAGTTCTTC. Protein sequence: CASSYGAKWANEQFF.

The chain uses TRBV15 and TRBJ1-1; D is ambiguous. V was cut by 0 bases and J by 7 bases, with 12 bases left in between. CDR1 is LNHNV and CDR2 is YYDKDF in the germline V gene (reference sequence). The CDR3 consists of 14 residues. The CDR3 region is CATSRETVLLEAFF. CDR3 nucleotides: TGTGCCACCAGCAGAGAGACTGTGCTGCTTGAAGCTTTCTTT. Drawing the rest from reference TRBV15 and TRBJ1-1, the complete variable domain is DAMVIQNPRYQVTQFGKPVTLSCSQTLNHNVMYWYQQKSSQAPKLLFHYYDKDFNNEADTPDNFQSRRPNTSFCFLDIRSPGLGDTAMYLCATSRETVLLEAFFGQGTRLTVV.